The source of this T cell receptor beta chain is a study of blood T cell repertoires in COVID-19. As for the study in general: The United States, Italy and Spain were the sources of the acute and convalescent COVID-19 samples.

Trimming stripped 3 bases from V and 4 bases from J, with 10 bases between. CDR1 SGHNT and CDR2 YYREEE come from the germline V gene (reference sequence). The CDR3 contains 13 residues. Study processing details: It was from reference gene primer amplification that nucleated cell counts were estimated. Assay: immunoSEQ multiplex PCR; the TCRdb copy retains only in-frame clones and omits some. V and J calls plus clone size are reproduced from that table; the DNA served to infer D and trimming. The sample has about 210,000 clones, roughly 84% seen once. The sequence was collected from a woman aged 80 or older with acute or convalescent COVID-19. The chain carries TRBV5-4 and TRBJ1-2; D gene unclear. Sequenced: peripheral blood. The CDR3 region has the DNA TGTGCCAGCAGCTCGCGGAATCCCTATGGCTACACCTTC. Translation gives CASSSRNPYGYTF.